The clone carrying this T cell receptor beta chain was detected ten times or more. Its antigen remains unknown. The length of the CDR3 is 15 residues. CDR1 and CDR2 (germline): KGHDR, SFDVKD. Between the trimmed V and J ends, which lost 1 base and 6 bases, there was a span of 14 bases. This specimen comes from a study of T cells in Graves' hyperthyroidism and ophthalmopathy. Study results and caveats: Ophthalmopathy onset followed model prediction by a median approximately 6.2 months.

Each person with ophthalmopathy scored at least 3 on the Clinical Activity Score, reached NOSPECS grade 4 or higher, and had been ill under 3 months. Clinicians diagnosed patients from clinical symptoms, serum thyroxine and TRAb, thyroid ultrasound and orbital computed tomography. The source of the PBMCs was 8.5 to 10 ml of fresh peripheral blood. There were TCR beta CDR3 regions amplified from RNA transcripts. With the HTBI primer set, the TCR CDR3 went through a first round of RT-PCR. TCRdb independently ran MiXCR on the multiplex PCR reads; one entry per CDR3 protein. The sample carries 550,000 to 700,000 distinct CDR3 sequences, 14% to 15% recorded once.

The chain employs TRBV24-1 and TRBJ1-2; D is perhaps TRBD1 (5 bases). This TCR derives from a woman between 35 and 50 years old with Graves' ophthalmopathy. The sequenced sample was blood. The CDR3 region is CATSDFRTPSHGYTF. The DNA for the CDR3 is TGTGCCACCAGTGATTTTAGGACACCCTCCCATGGCTACACCTTC.